The 29 T cell receptor beta chains listed next were all sequenced from one sample in a study of beta chain features in type 1 diabetes. Whole-study findings and limits: Moderate yet significant TCRB CDR3 shortening was seen in Type 1 diabetes patients in all four CD4+ subsets.

No cognate antigen is known for these TCRs. Sequencing targeted expressed TCRB transcripts, as all isolated RNA had been reverse transcribed. TCRdb keeps only in-frame clones here, not all; method: immunoSEQ multiplex PCR. The sample records more than 95,000 clones, roughly a sixth being singletons. Input material: central memory CD4+ T cells from blood. Every receptor here comes from a man between 18 and 29 years old with type 1 diabetes.

A few counts support this clone. V is TRBV2 and J is TRBJ1-6; D uncertain. The germline V gene has CDR1 SNHLY and CDR2 FYNNEI. This CDR3 comprises 15 residues. V was pared by 0 bases and J by 7 bases, with 10 bases between. In DNA form, the CDR3 reads TGTGCCAGCAGTGAAGCGCTTCGGGCCAATTCACCCCTCCACTTT. Encoded protein: CASSEALRANSPLHF.

The CDR3 sequence: CASSERGTDTQYF. CDR3 nucleotides: TGTGCCAGCAGCGAACGGGGCACAGATACGCAGTATTTT. This sequence joins TRBV2 and TRBJ2-3; D remains unclear. This CDR3 comprises 13 residues. The V gene's germline CDR1 is SNHLY and CDR2 FYNNEI. With 6 bases removed from V and 1 base from J, the gap between germline ends came to 8 bases.

This clone came up a few times. The chain employs TRBV9 and TRBJ2-3; possibly TRBD2 for D (6 bases). There are 14 residues in the CDR3. V was pared by 4 bases and J by 8 bases, with 17 bases between. Germline assignment: CDR1 SGDLS and CDR2 YYNGEE. CDR3 DNA sequence: TGTGCCAGCAGCCTGGGGACTGGCCCCGGTACGCAGTATTTT. Translation gives CASSLGTGPGTQYF.

This clone was counted only a few times. The chain couples TRBV6-6 to TRBJ1-2; 8 bases align to TRBD1. The CDR3 contains 13 residues. Germline lookup yields CDR1 MNHNY and CDR2 SVGAGI (reference sequence). J gave up 0 bases and V 10 bases, and 4 bases lay outside the gene matches. The CDR3 region has the DNA TGTGCCAACCGACAGGGGCCTAACTATGGCTACACCTTC. It is translated as CANRQGPNYGYTF.

The CDR3 DNA sequence: TGCGCCAGCAGCTTGGTGGATCAGCCCCAGCATTTT. This sequence encodes CASSLVDQPQHF. The rearrangement links TRBV5-1 to TRBJ1-5; D gene uncertain. Germline lookup yields CDR1 SGHRS and CDR2 YFSETQ. The CDR3 is 12 amino acids. V was clipped by 0 bases and J by 5 bases, with 3 bases between them.

This rearrangement joins TRBV5-4 to TRBJ2-7; perhaps TRBD1 as D (5 bases). The CDR3 has 15 residues. CDR1 and CDR2 (germline): SGHNT, YYREEE (reference sequence). V lost 3 bases to trimming and J lost 3 bases, with 16 bases between them. DNA of the CDR3: TGTGCCAGCAGCTCCGGAACAGGTCAAAACTACGAGCAGTACTTC. This sequence encodes CASSSGTGQNYEQYF.

The sample holds a few counts of this clone. The chain carries TRBV5-1 and TRBJ2-5; no clear D. The V end was cut by 4 bases, the J end by 4 bases, with 11 bases between. This CDR3 has 13 residues. The germline CDR1 and CDR2 sequences are SGHRS and YFSETQ. CDR3 bases: TGCGCCAGCAGCCCGGACGGCGCAGAGACCCAGTACTTC. As protein: CASSPDGAETQYF. Supplemented by reference TRBV5-1 and TRBJ2-5, the full variable domain reads KAGVTQTPRYLIKTRGQQVTLSCSPISGHRSVSWYQQTPGQGLQFLFEYFSETQRNKGNFPGRFSGRQFSNSRSEMNVSTLELGDSALYLCASSPDGAETQYFGPGTRLLVL.

The gene calls are TRBV5-6 and TRBJ1-4; a weak D match, TRBD1 (5 bases). The CDR3 is 14 amino acids. Germline V gives CDR1 SGHDT, CDR2 YYEEEE. V was shortened by 4 bases and J by 4 bases, with 11 bases between the two germline ends. The CDR3 region is CASSDGAINEKLFF. The CDR3 coding sequence is TGTGCCAGCAGCGACGGGGCTATTAATGAAAAACTGTTTTTT.

V and J are TRBV7-9 and TRBJ1-2; D unresolved. Trimming shortened V by 2 bases and J by 3 bases, and 10 bases separated the two germline ends. CDR3 length: 14 amino acids. Per the germline V gene, CDR1 is SEHNR and CDR2 is FQNEAQ (reference sequence). Written as DNA, the CDR3 is TGTGCCAGCAGCTTAACCGTGAGGGACTATGGCTACACCTTC. Translated, it gives CASSLTVRDYGYTF.

There are many counts of this clone. The V and J genes are TRBV2 and TRBJ2-1, with a tentative D call TRBD2 (6 bases). The CDR3 extends over 15 amino acids. Trimming stripped 6 bases from V and 3 bases from J, with 15 bases between. Germline loops: CDR1 SNHLY, CDR2 FYNNEI. The CDR3 region is CASRPRERNYNEQFF. In DNA, the CDR3 is TGTGCCAGCAGGCCCCGGGAGCGGAACTACAATGAGCAGTTCTTC.

V and J are TRBV5-1 and TRBJ2-7; 7 nucleotides line up with TRBD2. Looked up from germline, CDR1 is SGHRS and CDR2 is YFSETQ. The CDR3 covers 15 residues. V lost 2 bases, J lost 2 bases, and 7 bases stayed unmatched. The CDR3 is CASSLYSGPTYEQYF. The CDR3 DNA reads as TGCGCCAGCAGCTTATATAGCGGGCCAACCTACGAGCAGTACTTC.

The chain uses TRBV30 and TRBJ1-3; 9 bases agree with TRBD1. Germline trimming cut 2 bases from V and 4 bases from J; bases unmatched to any gene: 9. The CDR3 runs to 16 residues. Germline CDR1 reads GTSNPN; CDR2 reads SVGIG (reference sequence). This CDR3 is CAWSLSGQGAGNTIYF. CDR3 coding DNA: TGTGCCTGGAGTCTTTCGGGACAGGGAGCAGGAAACACCATATATTTT.

This clone was picked up a small number of times. This sequence joins TRBV6-5 and TRBJ2-5; D gene unclear. The V gene's germline CDR1 is MNHEY and CDR2 SVGAGI. With 2 bases removed from V and 4 bases from J, the gap between germline ends came to 14 bases. CDR3 length: 15 residues. CDR3 loop: CASSYNVGDSETQYF. The CDR3 region has the DNA TGTGCCAGCAGTTACAACGTTGGGGATTCAGAGACCCAGTACTTC.

This clone came up many times. The chain has TRBV29-1 and TRBJ2-1; unclear D gene. Looked up from germline, CDR1 is SQVTM and CDR2 is ANQGSEA. This CDR3 contains 12 residues. V lost 1 base to trimming and J lost 6 bases, with 7 bases between them. The CDR3 DNA is TGCAGCGTTGAAGTTGGCACCAATGAGCAGTTCTTC. This codes for CSVEVGTNEQFF.

This rearrangement joins TRBV27 to TRBJ2-7, with 8 bases identical to TRBD2. The V gene end was trimmed by 3 bases and the J gene end by 3 bases; junction bases not matched to a gene: 4. From germline, CDR1 is MNHEY and CDR2 SMNVEV (reference sequence). This CDR3 is built from 14 residues. As DNA, the CDR3 is TGTGCCAGCAGTTTTGGGCTAGCGGGCTACGAGCAGTACTTC. As protein: CASSFGLAGYEQYF.

This chain links TRBV7-6 with TRBJ2-6, with 8 bases fitting TRBD1. J gave up 2 bases and V 5 bases, and 8 bases lay outside the gene matches. The germline V gene has CDR1 SGHVS and CDR2 FNYEAQ. The CDR3 is 17 residues long. The CDR3: CASSPPKTGAGANVLTF. CDR3 DNA sequence: TGTGCCAGCAGCCCTCCCAAGACAGGGGCTGGGGCCAACGTCCTGACTTTC.

This clone was seen once. V is TRBV29-1 and J is TRBJ1-1, with a possible D match to TRBD1 (6 bases). This CDR3 has 12 residues. Germline assignment: CDR1 SQVTM and CDR2 ANQGSEA. With 8 bases removed from V and 2 bases from J, the gap between germline ends came to 12 bases. CDR3 coding DNA: TGCAGCTATTCACAGGGTAACACTGAAGCTTTCTTT. Protein: CSYSQGNTEAFF.

This clone was seen a few times. The chain employs TRBV5-6 and TRBJ2-3; D may be TRBD2 (5 bases). The CDR3 runs 15 residues. Germline values: CDR1 SGHDT, CDR2 YYEEEE. V was trimmed by 3 bases and J by 0 bases, leaving 11 bases between them. The chain's CDR3 is CASSSGPGSTDTQYF. The CDR3, as DNA: TGTGCCAGCAGCTCTGGCCCGGGAAGCACAGATACGCAGTATTTT. Looking up the rest from reference TRBV5-6 and TRBJ2-3 gives the full variable domain: DAGVTQSPTHLIKTRGQQVTLRCSPKSGHDTVSWYQQALGQGPQFIFQYYEEEERQRGNFPDRFSGHQFPNYSSELNVNALLLGDSALYLCASSSGPGSTDTQYFGPGTRLTVL.

The chain is built from TRBV2 and TRBJ1-1, with a tentative D call TRBD1 (6 bases). Trimming took 5 bases from V and 2 from J, leaving 12 bases between them. Germline V gene data show CDR1 as SNHLY and CDR2 as FYNNEI. This CDR3 has 14 amino acids. This CDR3 reads CASSSQGENTEAFF. The CDR3, as DNA: TGTGCCAGCAGTTCACAGGGTGAAAACACTGAAGCTTTCTTT.

CDR3 nucleotide sequence: TGCAGCGTTGTTATTGGGGTAGGCTACACCTTC. Its protein is CSVVIGVGYTF. This sequence joins TRBV29-1 and TRBJ1-2, with no clear D. Germline CDR1 reads SQVTM; CDR2 reads ANQGSEA. Trimming left V 4 bases short and J 8 bases short, with 11 bases between. The CDR3 covers 11 residues.

The gene calls are TRBV25-1 and TRBJ2-1; 8 positions agree with TRBD2. The CDR3 consists of 14 residues. Germline V gene sequence: CDR1 MGHDK, CDR2 SYGVNS. Germline trimming cut 3 bases from V and 7 bases from J; bases unmatched to any gene: 5. In nucleotides, the CDR3 is TGTGCCAGCAGTGAGGGACTAGGTAGAAATGAGCAGTTCTTC. The encoded protein is CASSEGLGRNEQFF.

The V call is TRBV25-1, the J call TRBJ2-3; no clear D. The CDR3 extends over 15 amino acids. The germline gives CDR1 MGHDK, CDR2 SYGVNS. V was shortened by 5 bases and J by 0 bases, with 12 bases between the two germline ends. CDR3: CASSLTFTSTDTQYF. CDR3 DNA: TGTGCCAGCAGTCTGACATTTACTAGCACAGATACGCAGTATTTT.

This clone has just a few counts. The rearrangement links TRBV29-1 to TRBJ2-7, with 9 bases identical to TRBD1. Germline CDR1 and CDR2: SQVTM and ANQGSEA. The CDR3 spans 15 residues. J gave up 2 bases and V 6 bases, and 11 bases lay outside the gene matches. CDR3 DNA sequence: TGCAGCGTCCTTACCGGAGGGACAGGGCCCTACGAGCAGTACTTC. Its protein is CSVLTGGTGPYEQYF.

This chain joins TRBV6-5 and TRBJ2-3; D call uncertain. The germline V and J ends were trimmed by 4 bases and 5 bases, with 10 bases remaining between them. This CDR3 comprises 13 residues. CDR1 is MNHEY, CDR2 SVGAGI, per germline. Here the CDR3 DNA reads TGTGCCAGCAGTTCCCCCCAGAGAGATACGCAGTATTTT. This codes for CASSSPQRDTQYF.

This clone showed up just a few times. J is TRBJ1-1 and V is TRBV28; tentatively, D is TRBD1 (5 bases). This CDR3 contains 13 residues. Trimming took 7 bases from V and 3 from J, leaving 12 bases between them. From germline, CDR1 is MDHEN and CDR2 SYDVKM. CDR3 amino acids: CASIPGGDTEAFF. In DNA, the CDR3 is TGTGCCAGCATTCCAGGAGGGGACACTGAAGCTTTCTTT.

This clone has a handful of counts. The chain combines TRBV30 with TRBJ2-1, with TRBD1 identical over 9 bases. The CDR3 contains 14 residues. Losses at the gene ends were 5 bases for V and 9 bases for J; bases not matched to a gene: 11. Germline V CDR1 and CDR2: GTSNPN, SVGIG (reference sequence). CDR3 DNA: TGTGCCTGGTCCCCGGGACAGGGTAAGGGTGAGCAGTTCTTC. Translating gives CAWSPGQGKGEQFF.

This clone has only a few counts. This chain joins TRBV9 and TRBJ2-5; the D is unclear. Per the germline V gene, CDR1 is SGDLS and CDR2 is YYNGEE. The CDR3 consists of 14 residues. The V end was cut by 0 bases, the J end by 1 base, with 7 bases between. This CDR3 reads CASSVAYGQETQYF. The CDR3 DNA reads TGTGCCAGCAGCGTAGCGTACGGCCAAGAGACCCAGTACTTC.

The chain joins TRBV5-6 to TRBJ2-1; TRBD2 agrees at 11 bases. V was clipped by 1 base and J by 7 bases; unmatched bases: 4. CDR3 length: 15 amino acids. The germline CDR1 and CDR2 sequences are SGHDT and YYEEEE. The CDR3 sequence is CASSLTSGRVNEQFF. DNA of the CDR3: TGTGCCAGCAGCTTGACTAGCGGGAGAGTAAATGAGCAGTTCTTC.

This clone occurred once. The genes are TRBV15 and TRBJ2-1, with no clear D. This CDR3 contains 15 residues. The germline V gene encodes CDR1 LNHNV and CDR2 YYDKDF (reference sequence). V dropped 0 bases and J dropped 0 bases, with 6 bases sitting between them. CDR3 nucleotides: TGTGCCACCAGCAGAGATGCAGGCTCCTACAATGAGCAGTTCTTC. This codes for CATSRDAGSYNEQFF.